The clone carrying this TCR beta chain has a count of ten or more. No antigen is known for it. The sample is drawn from a study of blood T cells in healthy people across ages. The overall study: Capture by template switching was about one barcoded beta molecule per two T cells. Regarding the study as a whole: Bulk PBMC profiling left naive and antigen-experienced comparisons inconclusive.

Through a sample-barcoded 5' primer and a J-beta primer mix, a second PCR was run for about 6 to 11 cycles. Individual samples furnished no less than 3 million CDR3-containing paired-end reads apiece. TCRdb itself ran the 5' RACE reads through MiXCR, one entry per CDR3 protein. The sample includes hundreds of thousands of distinct CDR3 sequences, roughly half of them seen just once. This CDR3 has 14 residues. The V gene's germline CDR1 is SGHTA and CDR2 FQGNSA. V gave up 2 bases and J gave up 0 bases, with 4 bases separating them. The receptor's source is a woman over 75 in good health. V usage is TRBV7-2 and J usage is TRBJ1-4; D remains ambiguous. The sequenced material came from blood. CDR3 region: CASSLWATNEKLFF. The CDR3 DNA reads as TGTGCCAGCAGCTTATGGGCAACTAATGAAAAACTGTTTTTT.